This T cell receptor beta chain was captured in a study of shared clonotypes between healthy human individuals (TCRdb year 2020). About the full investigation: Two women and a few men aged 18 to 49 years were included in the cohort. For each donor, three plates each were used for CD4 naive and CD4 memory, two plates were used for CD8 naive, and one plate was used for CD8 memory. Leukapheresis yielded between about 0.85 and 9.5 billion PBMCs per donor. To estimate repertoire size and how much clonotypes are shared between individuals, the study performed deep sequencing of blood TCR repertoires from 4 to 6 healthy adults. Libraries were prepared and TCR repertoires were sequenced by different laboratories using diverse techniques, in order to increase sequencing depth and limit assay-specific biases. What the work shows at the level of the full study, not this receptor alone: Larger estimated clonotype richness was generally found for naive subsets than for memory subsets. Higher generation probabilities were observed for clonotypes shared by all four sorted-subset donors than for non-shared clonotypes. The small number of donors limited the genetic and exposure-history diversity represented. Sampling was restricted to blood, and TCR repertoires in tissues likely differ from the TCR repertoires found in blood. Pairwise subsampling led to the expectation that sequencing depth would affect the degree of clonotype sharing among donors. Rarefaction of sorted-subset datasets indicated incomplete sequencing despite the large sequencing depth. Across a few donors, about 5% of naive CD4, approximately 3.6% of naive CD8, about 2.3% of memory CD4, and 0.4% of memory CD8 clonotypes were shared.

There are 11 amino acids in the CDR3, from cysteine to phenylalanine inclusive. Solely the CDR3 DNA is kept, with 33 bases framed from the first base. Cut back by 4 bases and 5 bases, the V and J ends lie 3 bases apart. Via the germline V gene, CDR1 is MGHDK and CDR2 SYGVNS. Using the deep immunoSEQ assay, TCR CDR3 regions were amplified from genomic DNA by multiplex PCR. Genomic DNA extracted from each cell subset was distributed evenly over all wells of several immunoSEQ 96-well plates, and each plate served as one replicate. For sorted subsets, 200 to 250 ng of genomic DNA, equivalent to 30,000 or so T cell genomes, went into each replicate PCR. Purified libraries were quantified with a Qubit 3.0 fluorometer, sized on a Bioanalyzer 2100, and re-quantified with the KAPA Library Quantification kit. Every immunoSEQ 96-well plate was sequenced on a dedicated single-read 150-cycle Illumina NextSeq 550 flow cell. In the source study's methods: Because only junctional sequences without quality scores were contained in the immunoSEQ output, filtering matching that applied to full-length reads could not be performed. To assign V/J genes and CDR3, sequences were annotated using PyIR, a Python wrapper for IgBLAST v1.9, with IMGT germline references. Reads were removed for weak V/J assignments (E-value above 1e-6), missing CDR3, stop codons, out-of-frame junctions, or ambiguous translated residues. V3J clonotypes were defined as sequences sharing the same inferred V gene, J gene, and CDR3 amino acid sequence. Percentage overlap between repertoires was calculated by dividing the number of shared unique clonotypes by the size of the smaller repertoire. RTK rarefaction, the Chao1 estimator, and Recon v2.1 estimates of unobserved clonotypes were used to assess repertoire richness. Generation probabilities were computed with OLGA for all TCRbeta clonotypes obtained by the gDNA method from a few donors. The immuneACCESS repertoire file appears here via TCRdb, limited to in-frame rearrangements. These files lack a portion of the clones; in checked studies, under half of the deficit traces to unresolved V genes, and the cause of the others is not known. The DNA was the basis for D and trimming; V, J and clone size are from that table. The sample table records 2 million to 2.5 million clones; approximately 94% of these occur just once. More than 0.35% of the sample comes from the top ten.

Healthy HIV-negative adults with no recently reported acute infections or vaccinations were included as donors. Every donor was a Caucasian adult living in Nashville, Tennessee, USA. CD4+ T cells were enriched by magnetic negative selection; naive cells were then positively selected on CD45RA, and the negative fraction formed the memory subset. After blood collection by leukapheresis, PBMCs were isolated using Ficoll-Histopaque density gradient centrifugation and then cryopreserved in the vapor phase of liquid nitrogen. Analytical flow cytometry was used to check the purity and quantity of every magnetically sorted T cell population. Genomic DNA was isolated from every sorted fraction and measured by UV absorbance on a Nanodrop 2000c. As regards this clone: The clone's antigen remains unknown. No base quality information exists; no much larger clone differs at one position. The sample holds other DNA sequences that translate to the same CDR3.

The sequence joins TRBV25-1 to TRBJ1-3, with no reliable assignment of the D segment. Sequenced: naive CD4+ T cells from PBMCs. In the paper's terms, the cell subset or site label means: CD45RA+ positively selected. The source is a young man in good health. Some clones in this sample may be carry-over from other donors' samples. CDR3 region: CASSARNTIYF. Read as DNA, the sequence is TGTGCCAGCAGTGCCAGAAACACCATATATTTT.